Presented here are 2 T cell receptor beta chains from one specimen sequenced in a study of blood T cell repertoires in COVID-19. Data came from immunoSEQ multiplex PCR; TCRdb stores just in-frame clones and leaves some out. Of about 210,000 clones detected, around 84% appear once; the ten largest clones hold roughly 10%. The sequencing input was peripheral blood. The receptors shown here come from a woman of 80 years or more with COVID-19, enrolled during active disease.

This chain links TRBV10-2 with TRBJ1-6; weak D call: TRBD1 (6 bases). Germline V gene lookup returns CDR1 WSHSY and CDR2 SAAADI. This CDR3 has 13 amino acids. V dropped 6 bases and J dropped 8 bases, with 11 bases sitting between them. CDR3 nucleotides: TGCGCCAGCAGAGGACAGATGTATTCACCCCTCCACTTT. Translation: CASRGQMYSPLHF.

V is TRBV28 and J is TRBJ2-5; D unresolved. Trimming left V 3 bases short and J 3 bases short, with 5 bases between. Germline V gives CDR1 MDHEN, CDR2 SYDVKM. This CDR3 has 12 amino acids. CDR3 nucleotide sequence: TGTGCCAGCAGTTTCCTCGAAGAGACCCAGTACTTC. As protein: CASSFLEETQYF.